This entry lists 23 T cell receptor beta chains sequenced from one sample in a study of blood T cell repertoires in COVID-19. Produced via immunoSEQ multiplex PCR; TCRdb's table is partial and in-frame only. The table has about 120,000 clones, about 86% seen once. Material: peripheral blood. The origin of the receptors is a woman aged 45-65 years with acute or convalescent COVID-19.

This chain uses TRBV3-1 (or the pseudogene TRBV3-2) with TRBJ2-5; D is perhaps TRBD1 (6 bases). Trimming took 4 bases from V and 4 from J, leaving 19 bases between them. Germline CDR1 LGHDT, CDR2 YNNKEL (reference sequence). The CDR3 is 16 residues long. This CDR3 reads CASSLPGAGRGETQYF. The CDR3 DNA reads TGTGCCAGCAGCCTCCCAGGGGCAGGGCGTGGAGAGACCCAGTACTTC.

V and J are TRBV6-6 and TRBJ2-2, with a tentative D call TRBD1 (5 bases). The CDR3 covers 17 residues. The germline V and J ends were trimmed by 5 bases and 1 base, with 17 bases remaining between them. CDR1 is MNHNY and CDR2 is SVGAGI in the germline V gene (reference sequence). The DNA for the CDR3 is TGTGCCAGCAGTCCTCTCAGGGCCTCCGGGAACACCGGGGAGCTGTTTTTT. Translation: CASSPLRASGNTGELFF.

The V and J genes are TRBV10-3 and TRBJ1-3; D not certain. This CDR3 comprises 13 residues. Germline V CDR1 and CDR2: ENHRY, SYGVKD. Trimming stripped 8 bases from V and 9 bases from J, with 17 bases between. The CDR3 nucleotides are TGTGCCATCGGGGAGGGTCTCGAAGGCACCATATATTTT. Protein: CAIGEGLEGTIYF.

The rearrangement links TRBV18 to TRBJ1-2; TRBD1 might be the D (6 bases). Trimming shortened V by 6 bases and J by 1 base, and 12 bases separated the two germline ends. This CDR3 region has 14 residues. Per germline, CDR1 KGHSH and CDR2 LQKENI. The CDR3 DNA follows: TGTGCCAGCTCTCCCGAGGGGGTTAACTATGGCTACACCTTC. Translation gives CASSPEGVNYGYTF.

The chain is built from TRBV18 and TRBJ1-4; 8 bases line up with TRBD1. J lost 4 bases, V lost 3 bases, and 4 bases had no gene match. This CDR3 contains 15 residues. Germline CDR1 is KGHSH and CDR2 is LQKENI. The CDR3 bases are TGTGCCAGCTCACCGAGACAGGGGAGTAATGAAAAACTGTTTTTT. Amino acid sequence: CASSPRQGSNEKLFF.

The rearrangement uses TRBV3-1 (or the pseudogene TRBV3-2) and TRBJ1-5; 9 bases match TRBD1. This CDR3 has 14 residues. After removal of 3 bases from V and 7 bases from J, the junction contained 4 bases not matched to a gene. Per the germline V gene, CDR1 is LGHDT and CDR2 is YNNKEL (reference sequence). The CDR3 DNA reads as TGTGCCAGCAGCCAGGGGACAGGGAACCAGCCCCAGCATTTT. Translating gives CASSQGTGNQPQHF.

CDR3 residues: CASSPGQKNEQFF. The CDR3 DNA reads as TGTGCCAGCTCACCGGGACAGAAAAATGAGCAGTTCTTC. J is TRBJ2-1 and V is TRBV18; 7 nucleotides line up with TRBD1. V gave up 3 bases and J gave up 7 bases; unmatched junction bases: 3. Germline V lookup: CDR1 KGHSH, CDR2 LQKENI. The CDR3 spans 13 residues. Using reference TRBV18 and TRBJ2-1 for the parts outside the CDR3, the full variable domain is NAGVMQNPRHLVRRRGQEARLRCSPMKGHSHVYWYRQLPEEGLKFMVYLQKENIIDESGMPKERFSAEFPKEGPSILRIQQVVRGDSAAYFCASSPGQKNEQFFGPGTRLTVL.

The table lists this clone with a count of one. The J gene is TRBJ1-2, the V gene TRBV2; 7 bases align to TRBD1. This CDR3 region has 13 residues. V dropped 7 bases and J dropped 3; count of bases not matched to a gene: 5. CDR1 and CDR2 from the germline V gene are SNHLY and FYNNEI. This chain's CDR3 is CASKTGVYYGYTF. In nucleotides, the CDR3 is TGTGCCAGCAAAACAGGGGTTTACTATGGCTACACCTTC.

The CDR3 DNA is TGTGCCAGCAGCTCGTTTGGCAGGGGTCACAACCAGCCCCAGCATTTT. It encodes CASSSFGRGHNQPQHF. The V gene is TRBV7-9, the J gene TRBJ1-5, with D perhaps TRBD1 (6 bases). The V gene's germline CDR1 is SEHNR and CDR2 FQNEAQ (reference sequence). There are 16 residues in the CDR3. With 4 bases removed from V and 7 bases from J, the gap between germline ends came to 20 bases.

The chain employs TRBV30 and TRBJ2-7, with 8 positions matching TRBD2. The germline gives CDR1 GTSNPN, CDR2 SVGIG (reference sequence). The CDR3 is 14 residues long. Losses at the gene ends were 0 bases for V and 4 bases for J; bases not matched to a gene: 5. DNA for the CDR3: TGTGCCTGGAGTGTAGGGCTAGCGGGTTACGAGCAGTACTTC. Its translation is CAWSVGLAGYEQYF.

The gene calls are TRBV21-1 and TRBJ2-5; the D segment call TRBD1 is taken from the table without a DNA check. TRBV21-1 is tagged as a pseudogene. The CDR3 is 15 residues long. The CDR3 sequence is CASSKSGLSRETQYF. DNA of the CDR3: TGTGCCAGCAGCAAATCAGGCCTCTCAAGAGAGACCCAGTACTTC.

Concerning this clone: Distinct nucleotide sequences in the sample also encode this CDR3. This sequence joins TRBV30 and TRBJ1-1; no clear D gene. The CDR3 totals 13 residues. Germline V gene sequence: CDR1 GTSNPN, CDR2 SVGIG (reference sequence). The ends were cut back, 0 bases at V and 1 base at J, with 6 bases in the middle. The CDR3 region is CAWSVRGNTEAFF. The CDR3 DNA is TGTGCCTGGAGTGTACGAGGGAACACTGAAGCTTTCTTT.

V gene TRBV14 combines with J gene TRBJ1-1, with TRBD1 identical over 8 bases. Germline lookup yields CDR1 SGHDN and CDR2 FVKESK. The J segment lost 0 bases and the V segment lost 4 bases, leaving 10 bases of the junction unmatched. The CDR3 length is 17 residues. The CDR3, as DNA: TGTGCCAGCAGCCTTCTCAGACAGGGGATCGTGAACACTGAAGCTTTCTTT. Translating gives CASSLLRQGIVNTEAFF.

V is TRBV10-3 and J is TRBJ2-1; 9 bases are a match to TRBD2. Per the germline V gene, CDR1 is ENHRY and CDR2 is SYGVKD. V was pared by 8 bases and J by 5 bases, with 4 bases of the junction left unmatched. CDR3 length: 13 amino acids. In DNA form, the CDR3 reads TGTGCCATCTCTAGCGGGGAGGACAATGAGCAGTTCTTC. This translates into CAISSGEDNEQFF.

The chain carries TRBV6-5 and TRBJ1-1, with 11 bases identical to TRBD1. This CDR3 contains 15 residues. Germline V gene data show CDR1 as MNHEY and CDR2 as SVGAGI. The V gene end was trimmed by 4 bases and the J gene end by 4 bases; junction bases not matched to a gene: 5. The CDR3 loop is CASSLDRGHSTEAFF. The CDR3 nucleotides are TGTGCCAGCAGTTTGGACAGGGGGCATTCCACTGAAGCTTTCTTT.

The chain combines TRBV6-5 with TRBJ1-4; the D gene is possibly TRBD1 (6 bases). V was pared by 5 bases and J by 2 bases, with 12 bases between. This CDR3 region has 15 residues. CDR1 and CDR2 (germline): MNHEY, SVGAGI. CDR3 amino acids: CASSPTGWTNEKLFF. DNA for the CDR3: TGTGCCAGCAGTCCAACAGGGTGGACTAATGAAAAACTGTTTTTT.

The J gene is TRBJ1-3, the V gene TRBV5-6; D ambiguous. Trimming removed 5 bases at V and 0 bases at J, with 9 bases between. CDR3 length: 14 amino acids. The V gene's germline CDR1 is SGHDT and CDR2 YYEEEE. The chain's CDR3 is CASRRRLSGNTIYF. In nucleotides, the CDR3 is TGTGCCAGCAGACGAAGACTCTCTGGAAACACCATATATTTT.

The V and J genes are TRBV6-5 and TRBJ2-3, with 8 bases fitting TRBD2. The V gene end was trimmed by 8 bases and the J gene end by 3 bases; junction bases not matched to a gene: 7. This CDR3 spans 14 amino acids. Looked up from germline, CDR1 is MNHEY and CDR2 is SVGAGI. The CDR3 region is CASGREALTDTQYF. CDR3 in DNA: TGTGCCAGCGGGCGGGAGGCCCTTACAGATACGCAGTATTTT.

The V and J genes are TRBV11-1 and TRBJ1-3, with D hard to call. The V gene's germline CDR1 is SGHAT and CDR2 FQDESV (reference sequence). This CDR3 has 15 residues. Trimming removed 2 bases from V and 0 bases from J, with 8 bases in between. The CDR3 here is CASSLRRSSGNTIYF. CDR3 DNA sequence: TGTGCCAGCAGCTTACGCCGGAGCTCTGGAAACACCATATATTTT.

The V and J genes are TRBV29-1 and TRBJ2-3; D gene unclear. The germline V and J ends were trimmed by 4 bases and 3 bases, with 8 bases remaining between them. The germline gives CDR1 SQVTM, CDR2 ANQGSEA. This CDR3 contains 12 residues. CDR3 bases: TGCAGCGTTGTTAGCTGGACAGATACGCAGTATTTT. Translation: CSVVSWTDTQYF.

The V call is TRBV5-1, the J call TRBJ1-6; tentative D call: TRBD1 (5 bases). Trimming took off 1 base at V and 7 bases at J, with 12 bases between the two ends. Germline V gives CDR1 SGHRS, CDR2 YFSETQ. This CDR3 is 15 amino acids long. The CDR3 loop is CASSLREDKNSPLHF. DNA for the CDR3: TGCGCCAGCAGCTTGAGGGAGGACAAGAATTCACCCCTCCACTTT. The variable domain in full, with the rest retrieved from reference TRBV5-1 and TRBJ1-6, is KAGVTQTPRYLIKTRGQQVTLSCSPISGHRSVSWYQQTPGQGLQFLFEYFSETQRNKGNFPGRFSGRQFSNSRSEMNVSTLELGDSALYLCASSLREDKNSPLHFGNGTRLTVT.

This rearrangement joins TRBV10-3 to TRBJ2-7, with D perhaps TRBD1 (6 bases). The CDR3 totals 14 residues. V dropped 10 bases and J dropped 2 bases, with 18 bases sitting between them. CDR1 is ENHRY and CDR2 is SYGVKD in the germline V gene. The CDR3 spells CATGPRQETYEQYF. The CDR3 DNA follows: TGTGCCACCGGGCCCCGACAGGAGACCTACGAGCAGTACTTC.

The chain combines TRBV11-2 with TRBJ2-1; maybe TRBD1 (5 bases). V dropped 3 bases and J dropped 7 bases, with 13 bases sitting between them. Germline V gene data show CDR1 as SGHAT and CDR2 as FQNNGV. The CDR3 spans 14 residues. CDR3 in DNA: TGTGCCAGCAGCTTCGCACATGGGGCTAATGAGCAGTTCTTC. This encodes CASSFAHGANEQFF. Together with reference TRBV11-2 and TRBJ2-1, the CDR3 gives the full variable domain: EAGVAQSPRYKIIEKRQSVAFWCNPISGHATLYWYQQILGQGPKLLIQFQNNGVVDDSQLPKDRFSAERLKGVDSTLKIQPAKLEDSAVYLCASSFAHGANEQFFGPGTRLTVL.